This TCR beta chain was documented in a study of blood T cell repertoires in COVID-19. Across the whole study: The analysed material was cDNA or gDNA that came from T cells, B-cell-depleted T cells, or PBMCs.

Profiling relied on immunoSEQ multiplex PCR, and the TCRdb table lists in-frame clones only, not all of them. The sample contains over 250,000 clones, roughly 86% of which appear only once. The germline V gene encodes CDR1 SNHLY and CDR2 FYNNEI. Trimming took 0 bases from V and 5 from J, leaving 10 bases between them. The CDR3 has 15 amino acids. The sample taken for sequencing was PBMCs or T cells enriched from blood (not recorded which). The chain combines TRBV2 with TRBJ1-4; no definite D call. The source is a woman aged 55 to 70 who had recovered from COVID-19. The CDR3 reads CASSEARDGNEKLFF. DNA of the CDR3: TGTGCCAGCAGTGAAGCGCGAGACGGGAATGAAAAACTGTTTTTT.